This T cell receptor (beta chain) was found in a study of naive and memory T cell subsets. Study-wide points: Possibly reflecting memory cells re-expressing CD45RA, a few larger clonotypes occurred in naive repertoires, especially CD8. Over 95% of naive TCR sequences appeared only once after error correction, unlike memory subsets.

Remarks on this clonotype: What it binds is unknown.

An equimolar mix of two oligonucleotides served as the beta constant-region primer for TRBC1 and TRBC2. Four rounds of PCR amplified the ligated cDNA using nested alpha and beta constant-region primers plus SP2. TCRdb re-called the UMI-ligation and nested PCR reads with MiXCR, one entry per CDR3 protein. The sample has about 150,000 distinct CDR3 sequences, about 23% seen once. Alpha and beta libraries were amplified separately from the second PCR onward. Cells stained for CD3, CD4, CD8, CD45RA and CD27 were sorted into four subsets. The clonotype comes from a human donor in good health. Sequenced sample: naive CD4+ T cells from blood.

The CDR3: CASTAGTSGNHEQFF. Here the CDR3 DNA reads TGCGCCAGCACTGCCGGGACTAGCGGGAATCATGAGCAGTTCTTC. This chain links TRBV5-1 with TRBJ2-1; 13 bases align to TRBD2. The CDR3 has 15 residues. Germline-derived CDR1 and CDR2 are SGHRS and YFSETQ. V gave up 6 bases and J gave up 8 bases; unmatched junction bases: 8.